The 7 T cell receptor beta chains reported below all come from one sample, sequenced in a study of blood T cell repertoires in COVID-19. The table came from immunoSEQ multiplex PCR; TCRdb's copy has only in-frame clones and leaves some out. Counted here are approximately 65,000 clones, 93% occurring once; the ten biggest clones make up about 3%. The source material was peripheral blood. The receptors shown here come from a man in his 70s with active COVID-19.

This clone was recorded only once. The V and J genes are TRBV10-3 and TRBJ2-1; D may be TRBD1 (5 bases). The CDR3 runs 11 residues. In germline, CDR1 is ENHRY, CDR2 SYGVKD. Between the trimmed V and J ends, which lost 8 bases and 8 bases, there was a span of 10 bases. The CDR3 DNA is TGTGCCATCTCCTGGGGCGATGAGCAGTTCTTC. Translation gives CAISWGDEQFF.

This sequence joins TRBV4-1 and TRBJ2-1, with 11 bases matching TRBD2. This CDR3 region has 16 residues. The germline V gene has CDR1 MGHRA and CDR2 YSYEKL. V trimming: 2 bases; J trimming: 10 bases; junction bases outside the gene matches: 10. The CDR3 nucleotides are TGCGCCAGCAGCCAAAATAGCGGGGGGGCCTTCCCCGAGCAGTTCTTC. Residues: CASSQNSGGAFPEQFF.

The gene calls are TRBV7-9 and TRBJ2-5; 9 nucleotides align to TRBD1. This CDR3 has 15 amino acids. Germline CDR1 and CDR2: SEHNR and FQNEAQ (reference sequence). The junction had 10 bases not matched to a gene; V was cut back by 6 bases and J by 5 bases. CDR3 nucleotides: TGTGCCAGCAGAGAGTGGGACAGGGCAGAGGAGACCCAGTACTTC. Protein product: CASREWDRAEETQYF.

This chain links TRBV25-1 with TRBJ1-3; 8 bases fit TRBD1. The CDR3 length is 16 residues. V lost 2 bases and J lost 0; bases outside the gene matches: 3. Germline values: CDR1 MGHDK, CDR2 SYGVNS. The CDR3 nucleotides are TGTGCCAGCAGTGAAGGGACAGGCTTCTCTGGAAACACCATATATTTT. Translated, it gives CASSEGTGFSGNTIYF.

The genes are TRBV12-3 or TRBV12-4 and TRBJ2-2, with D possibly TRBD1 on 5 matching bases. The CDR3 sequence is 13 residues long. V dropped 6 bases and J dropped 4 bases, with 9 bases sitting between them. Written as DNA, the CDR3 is TGTGCCAGCAGAGGGGTTCCCACCGGGGAGCTGTTTTTT. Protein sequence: CASRGVPTGELFF.

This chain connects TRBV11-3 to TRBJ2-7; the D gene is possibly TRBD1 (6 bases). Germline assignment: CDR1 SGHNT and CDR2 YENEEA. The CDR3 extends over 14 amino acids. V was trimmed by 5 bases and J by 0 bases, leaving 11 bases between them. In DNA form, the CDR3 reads TGTGCCAGCAGCCAAGGACAGATCTCCTACGAGCAGTACTTC. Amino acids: CASSQGQISYEQYF.

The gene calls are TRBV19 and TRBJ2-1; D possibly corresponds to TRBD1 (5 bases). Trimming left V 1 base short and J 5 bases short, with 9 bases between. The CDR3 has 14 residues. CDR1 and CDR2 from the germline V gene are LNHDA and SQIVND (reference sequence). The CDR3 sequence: CASSIGDRNNEQFF. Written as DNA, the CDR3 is TGTGCCAGTAGTATAGGCGACAGAAACAATGAGCAGTTCTTC. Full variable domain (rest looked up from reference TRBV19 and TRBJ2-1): DGGITQSPKYLFRKEGQNVTLSCEQNLNHDAMYWYRQDPGQGLRLIYYSQIVNDFQKGDIAEGYSVSREKKESFPLTVTSAQKNPTAFYLCASSIGDRNNEQFFGPGTRLTVL.